Sequencing of this T cell receptor beta chain was carried out in a study of shared T cell receptors in the human thymus (dated by TCRdb to 2020 to 2022). With regard to the full study: The study investigated the way shared, self-reactive T-cell receptor alpha chains are produced in the human thymus.

The library was prepared using the immunoSEQ multiplex PCR assay. TCRdb obtained this table from immuneACCESS and retained in-frame rearrangements with V and J assigned. These tables miss some clones; where compared with another copy, unresolved V genes account for less than half of the shortfall, and the remainder is unexplained. The sample table holds 600,000 to 900,000 clones, of which approximately 85% were seen once. Of the sample, 0.0095% to 0.011% falls within the top ten clones. Details on this clone: The target of this receptor is not known. Base qualities are not provided; no much larger clone lies one nucleotide away. Other nucleotide sequences from this sample produce the same CDR3.

These data are also associated with another study on human thymus T cells. Per the second study: Donors were immunologically healthy infants undergoing open corrective cardiac surgery for congenital heart defects in Finland. Thymus tissue was collected as surgical resects that were removed during corrective cardiac surgery. Both the thymic and the peripheral blood repertoires appeared to show biased V and J gene segment usage. The related research found that thymic TCR repertoires overlapped highly between unrelated individuals. The study used under 10 infant thymus samples plus four related peripheral blood samples to characterize TCR alpha and beta repertoires. The cohort included more than five male and two female infants, with donor ages spanning 7 to 244 days. After being mechanically released from the tissue, thymocytes were kept at -70 degrees C in pellets of roughly 8.5-34 million cells. Genomic DNA was extracted from frozen cell pellets with a QIAsymphony instrument. The immunoSEQ multiplex PCR assay was used to amplify the TCRB and TCRAD loci from a standardized quantity of quality-controlled genomic DNA. The amplicons covered the V(D)J region and were long enough to include the CDR3 and to identify the V and J genes. Amplicon sequencing was performed on an Illumina platform through the commercial immunoSEQ service. Primer bias and sequencing errors were corrected as previously described, and TCRAD and TCRB definitions were based on the IMGT database. Repertoires were analysed with immunoSEQ Analyzer 3.0 and VDJTools, covering basic statistics, V/J segment usage, diversity estimates, rarefaction and pairwise overlap. Diversity was estimated with Chao1, ChaoE, Efron-Thisted, Shannon and inverse Simpson indices, and also on datasets down-sampled to the smallest sample. Repertoire overlap was determined by strict matching of CDR3 nucleotide sequence, V gene and J gene, and Jaccard-based multidimensional scaling clustering was applied. On average, thymus samples yielded around 850,000 unique TCRB clonotypes, whereas blood samples yielded about 84,000.

The specimen sequenced was thymocytes. The receptor was derived from a girl under two years old with a congenital heart defect. Donor details come from another sample of the same person, matched by shared clones.

The nucleotides are TGTGCCTCAGGGCAGGGATTGGGAGAGACCCAGTACTTC. The encoded protein is CASGQGLGETQYF. The chain links TRBV30 with TRBJ2-5; 5 matching bases give a weak D call of TRBD1. Relative to germline, V is 7 bases shorter and J is 4 bases shorter, with 16 bases between their ends. CDR1 and CDR2, looked up from the germline V gene (reference sequence), are GTSNPN and SVGIG. Measured from the cysteine to the phenylalanine, the CDR3 is 13 residues long. Here the CDR3 DNA is all that survives: 39 bases in frame from base 1.